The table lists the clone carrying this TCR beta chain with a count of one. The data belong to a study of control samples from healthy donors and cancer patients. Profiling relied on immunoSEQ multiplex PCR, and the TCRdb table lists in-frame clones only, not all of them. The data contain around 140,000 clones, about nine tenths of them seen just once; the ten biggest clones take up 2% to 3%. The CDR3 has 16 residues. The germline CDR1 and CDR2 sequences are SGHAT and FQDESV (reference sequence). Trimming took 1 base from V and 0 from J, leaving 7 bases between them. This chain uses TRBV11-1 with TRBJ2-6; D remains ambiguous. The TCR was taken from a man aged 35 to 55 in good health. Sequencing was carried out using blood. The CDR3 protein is CASSLGLSSGANVLTF. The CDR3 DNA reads TGTGCCAGCAGCTTAGGATTAAGCTCTGGGGCCAACGTCCTGACTTTC. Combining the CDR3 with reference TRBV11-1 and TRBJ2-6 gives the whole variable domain EAEVAQSPRYKITEKSQAVAFWCDPISGHATLYWYRQILGQGPELLVQFQDESVVDDSQLPKDRFSAERLKGVDSTLKIQPAELGDSAMYLCASSLGLSSGANVLTFGAGSRLTVL.